Described below is a single T cell receptor (beta chain) sequence and its context. This table comes from immunoSEQ multiplex PCR, and its TCRdb copy is limited to in-frame clones, with some not included. The sample records more than 70,000 clones, 85% to 95% being singletons. There are 13 residues in the CDR3. Trimming cost V 8 bases and J 5 bases, with 16 bases left between them. The germline V gene has CDR1 MDHEN and CDR2 SYDVKM. The data belong to a study of OX40 agonist ivuxolimab in advanced cancers. In the study overall: The dose of intravenous ivuxolimab that patients received every 2 weeks ranged from 0.01 to 10 mg/kg.

The chain has TRBV28 and TRBJ2-7, with TRBD2 as a possible D gene (5 bases). This TCR was recovered from an adult with an advanced solid tumor such as melanoma, head and neck, liver or kidney cancer. Source: CD4+ or CD8+ T cells sorted from blood, taken in a trial of the OX40 agonist ivuxolimab. CDR3 residues: CASLNEGLNEQYF. CDR3 in DNA: TGTGCCAGCCTTAATGAGGGCCTCAACGAGCAGTACTTC.